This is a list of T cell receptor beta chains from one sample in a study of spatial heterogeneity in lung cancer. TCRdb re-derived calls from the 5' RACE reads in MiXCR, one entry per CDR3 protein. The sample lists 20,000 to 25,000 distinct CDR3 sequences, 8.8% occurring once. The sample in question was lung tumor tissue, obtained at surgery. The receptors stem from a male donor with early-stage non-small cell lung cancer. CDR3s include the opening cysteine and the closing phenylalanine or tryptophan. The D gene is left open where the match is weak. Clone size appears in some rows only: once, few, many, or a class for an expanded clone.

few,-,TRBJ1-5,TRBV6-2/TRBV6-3,CASSWAEYNQPQHF,TGTGCCAGCAGCTGGGCCGAATACAATCAGCCCCAGCATTTT
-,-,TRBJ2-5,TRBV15,CATSRDRQETQYF,TGTGCCACCAGCAGAGATCGCCAGGAGACCCAGTACTTC
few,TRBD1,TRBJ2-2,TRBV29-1,CSVEDWTSGQGVSGELFF,TGCAGCGTTGAAGATTGGACTTCAGGACAGGGGGTGAGCGGGGAGCTGTTTTTT
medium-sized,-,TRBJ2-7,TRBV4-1,CASSQDWRALYEQYF,TGCGCCAGCAGCCAAGATTGGCGGGCCCTCTACGAGCAGTACTTC
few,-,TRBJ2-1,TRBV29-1,CSGRTSLGEQFF,TGCAGCGGACGGACATCCCTGGGTGAGCAGTTCTTC
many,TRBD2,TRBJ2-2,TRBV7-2,CASSRRLAGGELFF,TGTGCCAGCAGCCGAAGGTTAGCGGGCGGGGAGCTGTTTTTT
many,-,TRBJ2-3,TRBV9,CASSPEGRGTDTQYF,TGTGCCAGCAGCCCAGAGGGACGAGGCACAGATACGCAGTATTTT
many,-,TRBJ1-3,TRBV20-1,CSASRMGSGNTIYF,TGCAGTGCTTCCCGTATGGGGTCTGGAAACACCATATATTTT
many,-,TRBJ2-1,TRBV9,CASSTDPSGDEQFF,TGTGCCAGCAGCACGGACCCCTCTGGGGATGAGCAGTTCTTC
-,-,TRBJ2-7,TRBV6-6,CASSYPEAISYEQYF,TGTGCCAGCAGTTACCCCGAGGCCATCTCCTACGAGCAGTACTTC